This T cell receptor (beta chain) originates from a study of blood T cell repertoires in COVID-19. At the level of the study: COVID-19 samples collected from the United States, Italy and Spain covered acute and convalescent phases.

CDR3 length: 14 residues. CDR1 is SGHDT, CDR2 YYEEEE, per germline. V was trimmed by 2 bases and J by 4 bases, leaving 12 bases between them. In the original analysis: Researchers report that nucleated cell counts were estimated from reference gene primer amplification. The table came from immunoSEQ multiplex PCR; TCRdb's copy has only in-frame clones and leaves some out. V and J calls and clone size follow that table, whereas D and trimming were derived from the DNA. The profile shows 450,000 to 500,000 clones, 80% to 90% of them singletons. The receptor comes from a human donor in a cohort sampled during active COVID-19. The sequencing input was peripheral blood. This sequence joins TRBV5-6 and TRBJ2-5; a weak D match, TRBD1 (6 bases). CDR3 region: CASSFDRSRETQYF. DNA of the CDR3: TGTGCCAGCAGCTTTGACAGGTCACGAGAGACCCAGTACTTC.